This passage covers 10 T cell receptor beta chains from one sample sequenced in a study of monozygotic twins with inflammatory bowel disease. Reprocessing the 5' RACE reads, TCRdb reports a single entry for every CDR3 protein and omits DNA. The sample includes 300,000 to 350,000 distinct CDR3 sequences. Sample: blood. The receptors stem from a human donor with ulcerative colitis or Crohn's disease, or a healthy co-twin of an affected twin (not recorded which).

The chain couples TRBV21-1 to TRBJ2-5; without DNA, the TCRdb call of TRBD1 cannot be checked. TRBV21-1 is listed as a pseudogene. This CDR3 spans 15 amino acids. This CDR3 is CASSKADRAKETQYF.

The chain is built from TRBV5-1 and TRBJ2-7; TCRdb names TRBD1, which stays unverified in the absence of DNA. There are 15 residues in the CDR3. In germline, CDR1 is SGHRS, CDR2 YFSETQ. CDR3 sequence reads: CASSQGTGGGYEQYF.

The chain uses TRBV12-2 and TRBJ2-3; TCRdb indicates TRBD1, and absent DNA this call remains unverified. TRBV12-2 is classified as a pseudogene. This CDR3 region has 15 residues. The CDR3 here is CASRQTGTSTDTQYF.

The rearrangement uses TRBV29-1 and TRBJ2-1; TCRdb calls TRBD2, which cannot be checked without DNA. Per germline, CDR1 SQVTM and CDR2 ANQGSEA. The CDR3 runs to 16 residues. The CDR3 is CSVGGSRKITYNEQFF.

The V gene is TRBV6-1, the J gene TRBJ1-3; TCRdb names TRBD1, which stays unverified in the absence of DNA. This CDR3 has 16 residues. The germline V gene has CDR1 MNHNS and CDR2 SASEGT. This CDR3 reads CASAGAGASRRNTIYF.

The CDR3 loop reads CASSLQGLIDTQYF. The chain combines TRBV7-3 with TRBJ2-3; TCRdb lists TRBD1, though no DNA is available to test this call. Germline V CDR1 and CDR2: SGHTA, FQGTGA. The CDR3 spans 14 residues. Looking up the rest from reference TRBV7-3 and TRBJ2-3 gives the full variable domain: GAGVSQTPSNKVTEKGKYVELRCDPISGHTALYWYRQSLGQGPEFLIYFQGTGAADDSGLPNDRFFAVRPEGSVSTLKIQRTERGDSAVYLCASSLQGLIDTQYFGPGTRLTVL.

This sequence joins TRBV25-1 and TRBJ1-1. Germline CDR1 is MGHDK and CDR2 is SYGVNS. The CDR3 consists of 11 residues. The CDR3 protein is CASSGIGEAFF. Complete variable domain (other parts from reference TRBV25-1 and TRBJ1-1): EADIYQTPRYLVIGTGKKITLECSQTMGHDKMYWYQQDPGMELHLIHYSYGVNSTEKGDLSSESTVSRIRTEHFPLTLESARPSHTSQYLCASSGIGEAFFGQGTRLTVV.

This chain uses TRBV4-3 with TRBJ1-1. The CDR3 contains 13 residues. The germline V gene has CDR1 LGHNA and CDR2 YSLEER. The CDR3 sequence: CASSQAPNTEAFF.

This rearrangement joins TRBV27 to TRBJ1-6. The germline gives CDR1 MNHEY, CDR2 SMNVEV (reference sequence). The CDR3 totals 13 residues. CDR3 region: CASGYSYNSPLHF.

V and J are TRBV5-1 and TRBJ2-2; TCRdb's assignment of TRBD2 cannot be checked, as there is no DNA. The CDR3 is 16 residues long. Germline V gene lookup returns CDR1 SGHRS and CDR2 YFSETQ. CDR3 sequence: CASSSSLLARGGELFF. The full variable domain, with the rest looked up from reference TRBV5-1 and TRBJ2-2, is KAGVTQTPRYLIKTRGQQVTLSCSPISGHRSVSWYQQTPGQGLQFLFEYFSETQRNKGNFPGRFSGRQFSNSRSEMNVSTLELGDSALYLCASSSSLLARGGELFFGEGSRLTVL.